Below, 32 T cell receptor beta chains from the same sample are listed, as sequenced in a study of cytomegalovirus exposure and HLA in healthy donors. The PCR was carried out with 60 Vbeta primers and 13 Jbeta primers. Assay: immunoSEQ multiplex PCR; the TCRdb copy retains only in-frame clones and omits some. The sample has 130,000 or so clones, approximately 8.7% seen once. Source material: PBMCs. The receptors originated from a man aged 35-49 years in good health and CMV-seronegative.

This clone has only a few counts. The gene calls are TRBV19 and TRBJ1-5, with 7 bases lining up with TRBD1. This CDR3 contains 15 residues. V was pared by 6 bases and J by 2 bases, with 7 bases of the junction left unmatched. Germline CDR1 reads LNHDA; CDR2 reads SQIVND (reference sequence). The CDR3 DNA is TGTGCCAGTAGCGCCGACAGGGATGGCAATCAGCCCCAGCATTTT. It codes for CASSADRDGNQPQHF.

V usage is TRBV28 and J usage is TRBJ1-5, with TRBD1 matching over 8 bases. The germline V gene encodes CDR1 MDHEN and CDR2 SYDVKM. CDR3 length: 15 amino acids. With 6 bases clipped from V and 6 bases from J, the junction kept 10 bases outside the gene matches. As DNA, the CDR3 is TGTGCCAGCAGCACGGACAGGGTGTTGGGTCAGCCCCAGCATTTT. This sequence encodes CASSTDRVLGQPQHF.

The sample holds a few counts of this clone. The chain carries TRBV5-4 and TRBJ1-1, with 7 bases identical to TRBD1. J gave up 5 bases and V 4 bases, and 8 bases lay outside the gene matches. This CDR3 region has 14 residues. Germline CDR1 SGHNT, CDR2 YYREEE (reference sequence). The CDR3 DNA reads as TGTGCCAGCAGCCAGAGGGGGCTGTGGACTGAAGCTTTCTTT. As protein: CASSQRGLWTEAFF.

This clone was counted only a few times. V is TRBV2 and J is TRBJ2-5; 11 positions match TRBD2. Germline assignment: CDR1 SNHLY and CDR2 FYNNEI. The CDR3 extends over 16 amino acids. V shed 5 bases, J shed 2 bases, and the junction held 7 bases outside the gene matches. The CDR3 coding sequence is TGTGCCAGCAGTCGCCCTAGCGGGGGGTTTCAAGAGACCCAGTACTTC. Its protein product is CASSRPSGGFQETQYF.

This clone was seen only a few times. The chain combines TRBV5-1 with TRBJ1-1; 8 bases line up with TRBD1. The CDR3 has 15 amino acids. The J segment lost 5 bases and the V segment lost 1 base, leaving 7 bases of the junction unmatched. The germline CDR1 and CDR2 sequences are SGHRS and YFSETQ. The CDR3 spells CASSLTSTGVTEAFF. The CDR3 DNA reads TGCGCCAGCAGCTTGACTTCGACAGGGGTTACTGAAGCTTTCTTT.

This rearrangement joins TRBV13 to TRBJ1-1; no firm D call. The V gene's germline CDR1 is PRHDT and CDR2 FYEKMQ (reference sequence). The V and J ends lost 5 bases and 6 bases respectively, with 10 bases between them. The CDR3 has 12 residues. CDR3 region: CASSPRRAEAFF. CDR3 nucleotide sequence: TGTGCCAGCAGCCCGCGTCGGGCTGAAGCTTTCTTT. The full variable domain, in which reference TRBV13 and TRBJ1-1 provide the parts outside the CDR3, is AAGVIQSPRHLIKEKRETATLKCYPIPRHDTVYWYQQGPGQDPQFLISFYEKMQSDKGSIPDRFSAQQFSDYHSELNMSSLELGDSALYFCASSPRRAEAFFGQGTRLTVV.

This chain links TRBV6-5 with TRBJ1-4; 11 bases map to TRBD1. V lost 0 bases, J lost 8 bases, and 5 bases stayed unmatched. Per the germline V gene, CDR1 is MNHEY and CDR2 is SVGAGI. The CDR3 spans 16 residues. CDR3 amino acids: CASSYSVGQGVEKLFF. In DNA form, the CDR3 reads TGTGCCAGCAGTTACTCGGTGGGACAGGGGGTCGAAAAACTGTTTTTT.

This chain links TRBV5-1 with TRBJ2-7; possibly TRBD1 for D (5 bases). Germline loops: CDR1 SGHRS, CDR2 YFSETQ. The CDR3 has 17 amino acids. Trimming took off 1 base at V and 1 base at J, with 18 bases between the two ends. The CDR3 DNA reads as TGCGCCAGCAGCTTGCTTTATGTGGCAGGGATTTCCTACGAGCAGTACTTC. Translated: CASSLLYVAGISYEQYF.

This clone was detected a few times. The chain links TRBV5-4 to TRBJ2-7; perhaps TRBD1 as D (5 bases). V gave up 0 bases and J gave up 7 bases, with 11 bases separating them. Germline V lookup: CDR1 SGHNT, CDR2 YYREEE (reference sequence). This CDR3 comprises 13 residues. CDR3 loop: CASSLGGAVEQYF. In DNA, the CDR3 is TGTGCCAGCAGCTTGGGGGGCGCCGTGGAGCAGTACTTC.

This clone showed up just a few times. The rearrangement joins TRBV15 to TRBJ2-1; 8 bases match TRBD2. CDR3 length equals 16 residues. The trim removed 8 bases at V and 6 bases at J, leaving 15 bases unmatched. Looked up from germline, CDR1 is LNHNV and CDR2 is YYDKDF (reference sequence). Here the CDR3 reads CATGRIGGGLGNEQFF. The CDR3 nucleotides read TGTGCCACCGGGCGGATTGGCGGGGGGTTGGGCAATGAGCAGTTCTTC.

This clone was recorded a few times. This chain uses TRBV4-1 with TRBJ2-5; a possible D gene is TRBD1 (5 bases). The J call may be faulty, since TRBJ2-7 better matches the DNA end. Germline CDR1 MGHRA, CDR2 YSYEKL. The CDR3 is made up of 14 amino acids. Written as DNA, the CDR3 is TGCGCCAGCAGCCAAGTTACAGGCTCCTACGAGCAGTACTTC. This encodes CASSQVTGSYEQYF.

This chain links TRBV19 with TRBJ1-4; TRBD1 aligns across 7 bases. This CDR3 has 12 amino acids. The germline V gene encodes CDR1 LNHDA and CDR2 SQIVND (reference sequence). Unmatched junction bases numbered 2, after V lost 5 bases and J lost 8 bases. The CDR3 sequence: CASSSRGEKLFF. The CDR3, as DNA: TGTGCCAGTAGTTCCAGGGGGGAAAAACTGTTTTTT.

As to this clone: The same CDR3 arises from other DNA sequences in this sample as well. The V and J genes are TRBV7-2 and TRBJ2-7; 10 bases fit TRBD2. With V trimmed by 5 bases and J by 2 bases, 6 bases remained unmatched. CDR1 is SGHTA and CDR2 is FQGNSA in the germline V gene. The CDR3 covers 15 residues. The DNA of the CDR3 is TGTGCCAGCAGCCCCCGGACTAGCGGAACCTACGAGCAGTACTTC. It is translated as CASSPRTSGTYEQYF.

The rearrangement links TRBV28 to TRBJ1-1; D remains ambiguous. Germline CDR1 is MDHEN and CDR2 is SYDVKM. The length of the CDR3 is 12 residues. V lost 6 bases, J lost 3 bases, and 8 bases lay in between. The CDR3 region is CASSRDYTEAFF. CDR3 in DNA: TGTGCCAGCAGCCGGGATTACACTGAAGCTTTCTTT.

The chain employs TRBV19 and TRBJ2-3; 10 positions agree with TRBD2. The CDR3 sequence is 14 residues long. Germline CDR1 and CDR2: LNHDA and SQIVND (reference sequence). V was clipped by 5 bases and J by 6 bases; unmatched bases: 5. The chain's CDR3 is CASSSKRGGDTQYF. The CDR3, as DNA: TGTGCCAGTAGTTCCAAGCGGGGGGGGGATACGCAGTATTTT.

This clone was seen more than once but under ten times. The J gene is TRBJ2-7, the V gene TRBV7-2, with D maybe TRBD1 (6 bases). Trimming removed 1 base at V and 2 bases at J, with 12 bases between. Germline CDR1 reads SGHTA; CDR2 reads FQGNSA. There are 15 residues in the CDR3. For the CDR3, the DNA is TGTGCCAGCAGCTTAGTAGTCAGGGGCGCCTACGAGCAGTACTTC. It translates to CASSLVVRGAYEQYF. Together with reference TRBV7-2 and TRBJ2-7, the CDR3 gives the full variable domain: GAGVSQSPSNKVTEKGKDVELRCDPISGHTALYWYRQSLGQGLEFLIYFQGNSAPDKSGLPSDRFSAERTGGSVSTLTIQRTQQEDSAVYLCASSLVVRGAYEQYFGPGTRLTVT.

This clone appeared a few times. The rearrangement joins TRBV13 to TRBJ1-1, with 8 bases matching TRBD1. CDR1 PRHDT and CDR2 FYEKMQ come from the germline V gene (reference sequence). V gave up 5 bases and J gave up 0 bases; unmatched junction bases: 8. This CDR3 has 16 amino acids. The CDR3 sequence is CASSTRRQGLNTEAFF. The CDR3 coding sequence is TGTGCCAGCAGCACCCGAAGACAGGGGTTGAACACTGAAGCTTTCTTT.

The V call is TRBV18, the J call TRBJ1-1, with 7 nucleotides matching TRBD1. The CDR3 loop spans 15 amino acids. Trimming took 1 base from V and 3 from J; bases not matched to a gene: 5. From germline, CDR1 is KGHSH and CDR2 LQKENI. In DNA, the CDR3 is TGTGCCAGCTCACCACGACAGGGTGGGCACACTGAAGCTTTCTTT. Translation: CASSPRQGGHTEAFF.

This clone has a handful of counts. The V and J genes are TRBV11-2 and TRBJ1-5; 8 bases align to TRBD1. CDR3 length: 16 amino acids. Trimming cost V 0 bases and J 8 bases; bases outside gene matches: 9. Looked up from germline, CDR1 is SGHAT and CDR2 is FQNNGV. CDR3 sequence (DNA): TGTGCCAGCAGCTTAGAAGGAGGGACAGGAGGTAAGCCCCAGCATTTT. Protein product: CASSLEGGTGGKPQHF.

This chain connects TRBV13 to TRBJ1-3; 9 bases fit TRBD1. The CDR3 runs 15 residues. CDR1 PRHDT and CDR2 FYEKMQ come from the germline V gene (reference sequence). V dropped 4 bases and J dropped 2; count of bases not matched to a gene: 3. This CDR3 is CASSYRGRTGNTIYF. CDR3 nucleotide sequence: TGTGCCAGCAGCTACAGGGGGCGAACTGGAAACACCATATATTTT.

This clone was counted only a few times. This chain connects TRBV4-3 to TRBJ2-7, with D tentatively TRBD1 (6 bases). This CDR3 comprises 14 residues. Germline-derived CDR1 and CDR2 are LGHNA and YSLEER. V lost 2 bases and J 4 bases, leaving 12 bases between the germline ends. CDR3 bases: TGCGCCAGCAGCCAATGGACCAGGGGTTACGAGCAGTACTTC. Protein product: CASSQWTRGYEQYF.

This clone was seen a handful of times. The V gene is TRBV7-8, the J gene TRBJ2-7; possibly TRBD1 for D (6 bases). Trimming stripped 1 base from V and 5 bases from J, with 18 bases between. Germline CDR1 and CDR2: SGHVS and FQNEAQ. The CDR3 consists of 16 residues. The DNA of the CDR3 is TGTGCCAGCAGCTTAGACTATCCCAGGGGCGTCCACGAGCAGTACTTC. Translated: CASSLDYPRGVHEQYF. Variable domain in full (rest from reference TRBV7-8 and TRBJ2-7): GAGVSQSPRYKVAKRGQDVALRCDPISGHVSLFWYQQALGQGPEFLTYFQNEAQLDKSGLPSDRFFAERPEGSVSTLKIQRTQQEDSAVYLCASSLDYPRGVHEQYFGPGTRLTVT.

This clone was recorded a few times. The chain employs TRBV6-5 and TRBJ2-5; 10 bases map to TRBD2. Germline V lookup: CDR1 MNHEY, CDR2 SVGAGI. Trimming cost V 0 bases and J 4 bases; bases outside gene matches: 2. The CDR3 has 15 amino acids. The CDR3 protein is CASSYSLAGVETQYF. CDR3 nucleotides: TGTGCCAGCAGTTACTCCCTAGCGGGGGTAGAGACCCAGTACTTC.

This chain connects TRBV7-6 to TRBJ1-4; no firm D call. Trimming took 5 bases from V and 8 from J, leaving 9 bases between them. Germline values: CDR1 SGHVS, CDR2 FNYEAQ. The CDR3 is made up of 12 amino acids. The DNA for the CDR3 is TGTGCCAGCAGCCCCCACGGGGAAAAACTGTTTTTT. Translated, it gives CASSPHGEKLFF.

This clone was detected a few times. The chain recombines TRBV6-1 with TRBJ1-5; no reliable D call. The CDR3 runs 11 residues. Trimming left V 4 bases short and J 5 bases short, with 3 bases between. The germline V gene has CDR1 MNHNS and CDR2 SASEGT. CDR3 sequence (DNA): TGTGCCAGCAGTGCAGATCAGCCCCAGCATTTT. Translated, it gives CASSADQPQHF.

The chain uses TRBV6-6 and TRBJ2-1, with TRBD2 matching 9 bases. Germline V gene lookup returns CDR1 MNHNY and CDR2 SVGAGI (reference sequence). With V trimmed by 6 bases and J by 5 bases, 5 bases remained unmatched. The CDR3 is 14 amino acids. The CDR3 here is CASSRLAVNNEQFF. Written as DNA, the CDR3 is TGTGCCAGCAGCCGACTAGCGGTCAACAATGAGCAGTTCTTC.

This clone was observed a few times. This sequence joins TRBV5-6 and TRBJ1-6; D is undetermined. Germline CDR1 reads SGHDT; CDR2 reads YYEEEE. CDR3 size: 14 residues. Between the trimmed V and J ends, which lost 0 bases and 9 bases, there was a span of 10 bases. CDR3 protein: CASSLGFGSSPLHF. CDR3 DNA sequence: TGTGCCAGCAGCTTGGGATTCGGGAGTTCACCCCTCCACTTT.

There are a few counts of this clone. The V gene is TRBV9, the J gene TRBJ1-1; 7 nucleotides match TRBD1. CDR1 and CDR2 from the germline V gene are SGDLS and YYNGEE. V dropped 3 bases and J dropped 6; count of bases not matched to a gene: 8. The CDR3 is 14 residues long. CDR3 DNA sequence: TGTGCCAGCAGCGCCTCAGGGGGTAGGGCTGAAGCTTTCTTT. This encodes CASSASGGRAEAFF.

A few counts support this clone. The chain combines TRBV30 with TRBJ2-1; TRBD2 might be the D (6 bases). CDR1 and CDR2 from the germline V gene are GTSNPN and SVGIG (reference sequence). CDR3 length: 14 residues. The ends were cut back, 2 bases at V and 12 bases at J, with 20 bases in the middle. As DNA, the CDR3 is TGTGCCTGGAGTACCGGGGTAGCGGTAAAGGGGCAGTTCTTC. This encodes CAWSTGVAVKGQFF.

This chain uses TRBV10-3 with TRBJ1-4, with D possibly matching TRBD1 (5 bases). V gave up 6 bases and J gave up 3 bases, with 8 bases separating them. Germline V lookup: CDR1 ENHRY, CDR2 SYGVKD. The CDR3 extends over 13 amino acids. The CDR3 protein is CAISQGANEKLFF. CDR3 nucleotides: TGTGCCATCAGCCAAGGGGCTAATGAAAAACTGTTTTTT.

The rearrangement uses TRBV15 and TRBJ2-2; 9 bases align to TRBD1. CDR3 length equals 15 residues. Trimming cost V 1 base and J 7 bases; bases outside gene matches: 4. Germline-derived CDR1 and CDR2 are LNHNV and YYDKDF (reference sequence). The CDR3 sequence is CATSRGDRAVGELFF. In DNA, the CDR3 is TGTGCCACCAGCAGAGGGGACAGGGCGGTCGGGGAGCTGTTTTTT.

This clone has just a few counts. The gene calls are TRBV30 and TRBJ1-1, with D tentatively TRBD1 (5 bases). Germline V gene data show CDR1 as GTSNPN and CDR2 as SVGIG (reference sequence). V shed 2 bases and J shed 1 base, with 8 bases lying between them. This CDR3 has 13 amino acids. The CDR3: CAWSHTGNTEAFF. The CDR3 DNA reads TGTGCCTGGAGTCACACAGGGAACACTGAAGCTTTCTTT.